This TCR beta chain appears in the sequencing data of a study of cytomegalovirus exposure and HLA in healthy donors. The PCR was carried out with 60 Vbeta primers and 13 Jbeta primers. Generated by immunoSEQ multiplex PCR, the TCRdb table keeps only in-frame clones and is missing some. The sample includes about 39,000 clones. The V and J ends lost 7 bases and 3 bases, in that order; junction bases with no gene match: 7. Per germline, CDR1 SQVTM and CDR2 ANQGSEA. The CDR3 covers 13 residues. What was sequenced was PBMCs. The receptor was isolated from a male donor in good health and CMV-seronegative. The chain uses TRBV29-1 and TRBJ2-3; 7 positions agree with TRBD1. CDR3 region: CSARQGGTDTQYF. The CDR3 DNA reads TGCAGCGCTCGACAGGGTGGGACAGATACGCAGTATTTT.